The T cell receptor (beta chain) under discussion was sequenced for a study of T cells in Graves' hyperthyroidism and ophthalmopathy. Study observations and caveats: Clonotypes that were expanded in thyroid above 0.001 mostly appeared in blood too.

Among ophthalmopathy patients, the Clinical Activity Score reached at least 3, the NOSPECS grade reached at least 4, and duration remained under 3 months. Investigators excluded patients with uncontrolled infection, other autoimmune disease, pregnancy or lactation. Every diagnosis used clinical symptoms, serum thyroxine and TRAb, thyroid ultrasound and orbital computed tomography. This clonotype was picked up many times. Antigen unknown. The junction and the germline gene differ at one end; a read error may be behind it. The CDR3 is made up of 14 amino acids. Germline V CDR1 and CDR2: SGHRS, YFSETQ. From RNA transcripts, TCR beta CDR3 regions were amplified. With the HTBI primer set, the TCR CDR3 went through a first round of RT-PCR. TCRdb used MiXCR to reprocess the multiplex PCR reads, holding one entry per CDR3 protein. This repertoire shows about 610,000 distinct CDR3 sequences, around 15% found once; its top ten account for around 4.5%.

The sequenced material came from blood. The TCR comes from a middle-aged woman with Graves' ophthalmopathy. This sequence joins TRBV5-1 and TRBJ1-1; D remains unclear. The CDR3 spells CASSLASTNAEAFF. CDR3 in DNA: TGCGCCAGCAGCTTGGCGTCAACGAACGCTGAAGCTTTCTTT. The entire variable domain, with the rest obtained from reference TRBV5-1 and TRBJ1-1, is as follows: KAGVTQTPRYLIKTRGQQVTLSCSPISGHRSVSWYQQTPGQGLQFLFEYFSETQRNKGNFPGRFSGRQFSNSRSEMNVSTLELGDSALYLCASSLASTNAEAFFGQGTRLTVV.